The clone carrying this T cell receptor (beta chain) was recorded a few times. The antigen remains undetermined. The data stem from a study of OX40 agonist ivuxolimab in advanced cancers. Study results and caveats: Both blood CD4+ and CD8+ T cells showed clonal growth by week 6 at 0.1 to 3.0 mg/kg. Normalized T-cell clonal expansion was also low in a subset of nonresponders.

Profiling relied on immunoSEQ multiplex PCR, and the TCRdb table lists in-frame clones only, not all of them. The sample has 35,000 to 40,000 clones, 82% seen once. This CDR3 contains 14 residues. CDR1 is SGHAT, CDR2 FQNNGV, per germline. V gave up 4 bases and J gave up 0 bases, with 7 bases separating them. This specimen was CD4+ or CD8+ T cells sorted from blood, taken in a trial of the OX40 agonist ivuxolimab. V and J are TRBV11-2 and TRBJ2-1; D is undetermined. The receptor's source is an adult with an advanced solid tumor such as melanoma, head and neck, liver or kidney cancer. DNA of the CDR3: TGTGCCAGCAGCTCGATTAGCTCCTACAATGAGCAGTTCTTC. Its translation: CASSSISSYNEQFF.